The rows below give T cell receptor beta chains drawn from one sample of a study of blood T cell repertoires in COVID-19. TCRdb keeps only in-frame clones here, not all; method: immunoSEQ multiplex PCR. This repertoire shows about 220,000 clones, 84% found once; its top ten account for 15% to 20%. The material sequenced was peripheral blood. The receptors derive from a man under 40 with active or convalescent COVID-19. The CDR3 runs from the conserved cysteine through the conserved F or W. D genes are given only for firm matches. Part of the rows lack a size; the others show once, few, many or a class for expanded clones.

j_call	v_call	clone_size	d_call	cdr3_nt	cdr3_aa
TRBJ1-2	TRBV24-1	once	TRBD1	TGTGCCACCAGTGATTCCAGGGGGGCGCTAGTTAACTATGGCTACACCTTC	CATSDSRGALVNYGYTF
TRBJ2-7	TRBV28	NA	TRBD1	TGTGCCAGCAGTTCCTCCCCCGACAGGGAGTACGAGCAGTACTTC	CASSSSPDREYEQYF
TRBJ1-4	TRBV28	NA	NA	TGTGCCAGCAGTCCCGCGGCAGGGAATGCTAATGAAAAACTGTTTTTT	CASSPAAGNANEKLFF
TRBJ2-1	TRBV7-3	NA	TRBD2	TGTGCCAGCAGCTTAAGGGTCCATTTTGAGCGGGGAGCGGTCAGCCACAATGAGCAGTTCTTC	CASSLRVHFERGAVSHNEQFF
TRBJ2-7	TRBV5-4	NA	TRBD2	TGTGCCAGCAGCGCCGGACTAGCGGAGTACGAGCAGTACTTC	CASSAGLAEYEQYF
TRBJ2-3	TRBV4-2	NA	TRBD2	TGTGCCAGCAGCCTGTACTTTCCTAGCGGGGGCGACACAGATACGCAGTATTTT	CASSLYFPSGGDTDTQYF
TRBJ1-1	TRBV6-5	NA	NA	TGTGCCAGCAGGGCCCAACGGAGGAACACTGAAGCTTTCTTT	CASRAQRRNTEAFF
TRBJ1-1	TRBV4-1	once	TRBD1	TGCGCCAGCACCCTTGCGAGGACAGGGGTCGAGGGGACTGAAGCTTTCTTT	CASTLARTGVEGTEAFF
TRBJ2-3	TRBV10-3	NA	NA	TGTGCCATCAGAACGGACAGAGCCTACACAGATACGCAGTATTTT	CAIRTDRAYTDTQYF
TRBJ1-4	TRBV6-5	NA	NA	TGTGCCAGCAGCCCCGGGGGACCAGAACTGTTTTTT	CASSPGGPELFF
TRBJ1-2	TRBV5-4	NA	NA	TGTGCCAGCAGCTTGGAAGCAGGAGGCTGGGCCTATGGCTACACCTTC	CASSLEAGGWAYGYTF
TRBJ1-6	TRBV7-2	once	TRBD1	TGTGCCAGCAGCTTAGGGGACAGGGTAAATTCACCCCTCCACTTT	CASSLGDRVNSPLHF
TRBJ2-5	TRBV27	NA	TRBD2	TGTGCCAGCAGTCCCGATATTGAGCGGGAGGTTGGAGAGACCCAGTACTTC	CASSPDIEREVGETQYF
TRBJ1-6	TRBV28	NA	NA	TGTGCCAGCAGTCCTGGACAGAGGAATTCACCCCTCCACTTT	CASSPGQRNSPLHF
TRBJ1-2	TRBV24-1	NA	TRBD1	TGTGCCACCAGTGAAAGGGACAGGGGATATGGCTACACCTTC	CATSERDRGYGYTF
TRBJ2-7	TRBV6-5	NA	NA	TGTGCCAGCAGTTATGGGCAGAAGACCTACGAGCAGTACTTC	CASSYGQKTYEQYF
TRBJ2-1	TRBV7-6	NA	NA	TGTGCCAGCAGCTTGGTCGGGGATGAGCAGTTCTTC	CASSLVGDEQFF
TRBJ2-5	TRBV1	few	NA	TGCACCAGCAGGAGTGTTGGGACTAGGTCGAAGACCCAGTACTTC	CTSRSVGTRSKTQYF
TRBJ1-5	TRBV6-6	once	TRBD1	TGTGCCAGCAGCAACGGACAGGTTGATCAGCCCCAGCATTTT	CASSNGQVDQPQHF
TRBJ2-5	TRBV24-1	NA	TRBD2	TGTGCCACCAGGTCGGGGGGTCAAGAGACCCAGTACTTC	CATRSGGQETQYF
TRBJ2-7	TRBV28	few	NA	TGTGCCAGCAGTCTACCGAGCTCCTACGAGCAGTACTTC	CASSLPSSYEQYF
TRBJ2-3	TRBV19	NA	TRBD2	TGTGCCAGTAGTTTGGGACTAGCAAGCACAGATACGCAGTATTTT	CASSLGLASTDTQYF
TRBJ1-4	TRBV28	NA	TRBD1	TGTGCCAGCAGCCGCAGGGGGGACGAAAAACTGTTTTTT	CASSRRGDEKLFF
TRBJ2-7	TRBV14	NA	NA	TGTGCCAGCAGCCAAGATAGCGGATTCAGCTACGAGCAGTACTTC	CASSQDSGFSYEQYF
TRBJ1-6	TRBV7-8	NA	NA	TGTGCCAGCAGCTTAACAGAGAATTCACCCCTCCACTTT	CASSLTENSPLHF
TRBJ2-1	TRBV18	NA	TRBD1	TGTGCCAGCTCACCAACAGGGGGGCAATACAATGAGCAGTTCTTC	CASSPTGGQYNEQFF
TRBJ1-5	TRBV28	NA	TRBD1	TGTGCCAGCAGCCGGACAGGGACGTTATTCCAGCCCCAGCATTTT	CASSRTGTLFQPQHF
TRBJ2-3	TRBV7-9	NA	NA	TGTGCCAGCAGCTTAGCTCAAACTCCACGGGCAGATACGCAGTATTTT	CASSLAQTPRADTQYF
TRBJ2-3	TRBV2	NA	TRBD2	TGTGCCAGCAGTGAAGCTGTACATCAGGCGGGAGCGGGGGATACGCAGTATTTT	CASSEAVHQAGAGDTQYF
TRBJ1-1	TRBV29-1	NA	TRBD1	TGCAGCGTTGAATCTCTCATGCAGGGGGCTAACACTTTCTTT	CSVESLMQGANTFF
TRBJ1-2	TRBV3-1/TRBV3-2	few	TRBD1	TGTGCCAGCAGCCTTGGGACAGGGGCGACCTATGGCTACACCTTC	CASSLGTGATYGYTF
TRBJ2-3	TRBV7-7	NA	NA	TGTGCCAGCAGCTCGCGCCAGGGGGATACGCAGTATTTT	CASSSRQGDTQYF
TRBJ2-3	TRBV3-1/TRBV3-2	NA	TRBD2	TGTGCCAGCAGCCCTGGGACTAGCGGACGTAGCACAGATACGCAGTATTTT	CASSPGTSGRSTDTQYF
TRBJ2-3	TRBV13	NA	NA	TGTGCCAGCAGCTCTAGGCTGCGGGACACGCAGTATTTT	CASSSRLRDTQYF
TRBJ1-1	TRBV7-9	NA	NA	TGTGCCAGCAGAAAACAGGGCACGAACACTGAAGCTTTCTTT	CASRKQGTNTEAFF
TRBJ2-7	TRBV6-5	NA	NA	TGTGCCAGCAGTTACTCTGGGGGGACAGATTCCTACGAGCAGTACTTC	CASSYSGGTDSYEQYF
TRBJ2-7	TRBV18	NA	NA	TGTGCCAGCTCACCACGTCCCGAGCGCTACGAGCAGTACTTC	CASSPRPERYEQYF
TRBJ2-2	TRBV6-6	NA	NA	TGTGCCAGCAGTAGGGCGGGGGCTAAGAACACCGGGGAGCTGTTTTTT	CASSRAGAKNTGELFF
TRBJ1-4	TRBV2	NA	TRBD1	TGTGCCAGCAACCGGGACAGGAATGGAAAACTGTTTTTT	CASNRDRNGKLFF
TRBJ2-7	TRBV4-1	NA	TRBD1	TGCGCCAGCAGGCCAGGGGGATCCTACGAGCAGTACTTC	CASRPGGSYEQYF
TRBJ2-1	TRBV7-2	NA	TRBD2	TGTGCCAGCAGCTTACGGTTGGAGACTAGCGGGAGTGGTGAGCAGTTCTTC	CASSLRLETSGSGEQFF
TRBJ1-6	TRBV28	NA	NA	TGTGCCAGCAGTTTAATTGAACAGGGCGTTTCACCCCTCCACTTT	CASSLIEQGVSPLHF
TRBJ1-2	TRBV27	NA	NA	TGTGCCAGCAGTTTTGCAGGGATTGGCTACACCTTC	CASSFAGIGYTF
TRBJ2-3	TRBV5-1	NA	TRBD1	TGCGCCAGCAGCCGGACAGGGGGCGGCGGGGATACGCAGTATTTT	CASSRTGGGGDTQYF
TRBJ1-1	TRBV7-2	NA	NA	TGTGCCAGCAGCCTACAGGTACCGAACACTGAAGCTTTCTTT	CASSLQVPNTEAFF
TRBJ1-4	TRBV28	few	TRBD1	TGTGCCAGCAGCCCCGGGACAGCATATGTTCTAAATGAAAAACTGTTTTTT	CASSPGTAYVLNEKLFF
TRBJ2-7	TRBV18	NA	NA	TGTGCCAGCTCACGCACAGGGCCTCTTACCTACGAGCAGTACTTC	CASSRTGPLTYEQYF
TRBJ1-6	TRBV19	NA	NA	TGTGCCAGTAGTATCGCGGCTCCAGGGGTTGGATCACCCCTCCACTTT	CASSIAAPGVGSPLHF
TRBJ2-7	TRBV4-3	few	NA	TGCGCCAGCAGCCAAGACTTTGCGGACTCCTACGAGCAGTACTTC	CASSQDFADSYEQYF
TRBJ1-1	TRBV4-1	NA	NA	TGCGCCAGCAGCCAGGGGACCCTCAGGGGTGACACTGAAGCTTTCTTT	CASSQGTLRGDTEAFF
TRBJ2-1	TRBV6-5	NA	NA	TGTGCCAGCAGTAAAACAGGGGCGGGGTACAATGAGCAGTTCTTC	CASSKTGAGYNEQFF
TRBJ1-5	TRBV6-1	NA	TRBD1	TGTGCCAGCAGTGAAGAGGGGGCTCAGCCCCAGCATTTT	CASSEEGAQPQHF
TRBJ2-7	TRBV14	NA	TRBD1	TGTGCCAGCAGCTGGGACAGGGTACGTGGCGAGCAGTACTTC	CASSWDRVRGEQYF